The sequence of this T cell receptor (beta chain) was determined in a study of PD-1 blockade in classical Hodgkin lymphoma. Study results and caveats: Compared with baseline, CD4+ but not CD8+ TCR diversity had risen significantly by C4D1. In newly diagnosed patients, baseline TCR diversity was reportedly below that of healthy donors. Initiation of nivolumab under 1 year after ASCT led to exclusion of patients. Baseline diversity was lower in partial responders and progressors than complete responders.

This table comes from immunoSEQ multiplex PCR, and its TCRdb copy is limited to in-frame clones, with some not included. In the table there are 43,000 or so clones, over 75% of which are singletons. About this clone: Its antigen is currently unknown.

Time point given: cycle 4 day 1 (C4D1), after more than five weeks of nivolumab. There was relapse after autologous stem cell transplantation in every patient, and there was variation in brentuximab vedotin exposure. The sequence came from a human donor with classical Hodgkin lymphoma. Sequencing used peripheral blood mononuclear cells (PBMCs), obtained before the fourth cycle of nivolumab.

This chain's CDR3 is CASSLARRTAGGETQYF. CDR3 DNA sequence: TGTGCCAGCAGCTTAGCTCGAAGGACGGCTGGGGGAGAGACCCAGTACTTC. The V and J genes are TRBV11-2 and TRBJ2-5; D is possibly TRBD1 or TRBD2 (5 bases each). From germline, CDR1 is SGHAT and CDR2 FQNNGV. Trimming removed 1 base from V and 4 bases from J, with 19 bases in between. The CDR3 is made up of 17 amino acids.